Detailed here is one T cell receptor beta chain. The sample originates from a study of human T cells and chemical hapten exposure. After removal of 9 bases from V and 4 bases from J, the junction contained 6 bases not matched to a gene. The CDR3 is 14 amino acids. Germline V lookup: CDR1 KGHDR, CDR2 SFDVKD. TCRdb reprocessed the RACE reads via MiXCR and lists one record per CDR3 protein. The sample shows 180,000 or so distinct CDR3 sequences, under 30% of them seen only once. As to time point: patch test 3, about 24 weeks after DPC sensitization. Treatment described: therapeutic diphenylcyclopropenone sensitization with weekly scalp DPC.

The sequence was obtained from a woman aged 40 to 55 with alopecia areata. Some clones in this sample may be carry-over from other donors' samples. This sample comprised whole blood, obtained in connection with sensitization to the hapten diphenylcyclopropenone (DPC). The V gene is TRBV24-1, the J gene TRBJ2-3, with 10 bases that match TRBD1. The CDR3 reads CATVGTGAADTQYF. CDR3 nucleotides: TGTGCCACCGTAGGGACAGGGGCAGCAGATACGCAGTATTTT.